The 27 T cell receptor beta chains given below trace back to one sample, sequenced in a study of cytomegalovirus exposure and HLA in healthy donors. The repertoire was sequenced with immunoSEQ multiplex PCR; TCRdb's copy has only in-frame clones and lacks some. The table lists more than 300,000 clones, about nine tenths of them singletons, with approximately 0.8% in the top ten. Sequenced material: PBMCs. Receptors were obtained from a woman younger than 30 in good health and CMV-seronegative.

This rearrangement joins TRBV6-5 to TRBJ2-1, with 11 bases lining up with TRBD2. V shed 5 bases and J 10 bases; nucleotides not matched to a gene: 10. The CDR3 runs 15 residues. Germline-derived CDR1 and CDR2 are MNHEY and SVGAGI. CDR3 coding DNA: TGTGCCAGCAGTCCCGGGACTAGCGGCCGTGGCGAGCAGTTCTTC. Translating gives CASSPGTSGRGEQFF.

V usage is TRBV18 and J usage is TRBJ1-4; a weak D match, TRBD1 (5 bases). Germline V gene data show CDR1 as KGHSH and CDR2 as LQKENI. This CDR3 has 20 residues. Trimming took off 0 bases at V and 0 bases at J, with 20 bases between the two ends. The CDR3 bases are TGTGCCAGCTCACCACCGGAAAGGGGCAGACAGAGCTCAACTAATGAAAAACTGTTTTTT. Protein sequence: CASSPPERGRQSSTNEKLFF.

V gene TRBV27 combines with J gene TRBJ2-7; perhaps TRBD1 as D (5 bases). Trimming cost V 8 bases and J 0 bases, with 11 bases left between them. CDR1 is MNHEY and CDR2 is SMNVEV in the germline V gene (reference sequence). The CDR3 has 13 residues. CDR3 DNA: TGTGCCAGCTCCGGCAGGGCCTCCTACGAGCAGTACTTC. Translated: CASSGRASYEQYF.

The rearrangement uses TRBV5-1 and TRBJ1-1, with a tentative D call TRBD1 (6 bases). This CDR3 has 14 amino acids. The germline CDR1 and CDR2 sequences are SGHRS and YFSETQ. Trimming cost V 4 bases and J 6 bases, with 16 bases left between them. The CDR3 DNA reads TGCGCCAGCAGCCTGAACAGGGAGTTGGCTGAAGCTTTCTTT. It encodes CASSLNRELAEAFF.

The CDR3 nucleotides read TGTGCCAGCAGCCCTTGGGCGGCTAGGAAGGGGTACAATGAGCAGTTCTTC. It translates to CASSPWAARKGYNEQFF. V gene TRBV7-2 combines with J gene TRBJ2-1, with D tentatively TRBD1 (5 bases). The CDR3 is 17 residues long. Germline CDR1 reads SGHTA; CDR2 reads FQGNSA. V lost 5 bases to trimming and J lost 4 bases, with 21 bases between them.

The chain links TRBV5-6 to TRBJ2-3; TRBD2 is a possible D gene (6 bases). This CDR3 comprises 16 residues. The germline CDR1 and CDR2 sequences are SGHDT and YYEEEE. Trimming stripped 3 bases from V and 3 bases from J, with 17 bases between. The CDR3: CASSSLDRLATDTQYF. For the CDR3, the DNA is TGTGCCAGCAGCTCGCTTGACCGCCTAGCGACAGATACGCAGTATTTT.

V and J are TRBV30 and TRBJ2-1, with D perhaps matching TRBD1 (7 bases). This CDR3 is 14 amino acids long. The ends were cut back, 4 bases at V and 8 bases at J, with 18 bases in the middle. Germline V gene data show CDR1 as GTSNPN and CDR2 as SVGIG (reference sequence). The CDR3 loop reads CAWKNPRGVDEQFF. In DNA form, the CDR3 reads TGTGCCTGGAAGAACCCCAGGGGGGTAGATGAGCAGTTCTTC.

The rearrangement links TRBV7-9 to TRBJ2-7, with D tentatively TRBD1 (6 bases). V lost 2 bases, J lost 7 bases, and 15 bases lay in between. The CDR3 has 14 amino acids. In germline, CDR1 is SEHNR, CDR2 FQNEAQ (reference sequence). CDR3 coding DNA: TGTGCCAGCAGCTTAAGCTCAGGGGAGAGTGAGCAGTACTTC. It yields the protein CASSLSSGESEQYF.

This rearrangement joins TRBV5-1 to TRBJ1-1; no clear D. The V gene's germline CDR1 is SGHRS and CDR2 YFSETQ. This CDR3 is 16 amino acids long. V lost 0 bases, J lost 0 bases, and 12 bases lay in between. The CDR3 bases are TGCGCCAGCAGCTTGGACAGTTACCCTATGAACACTGAAGCTTTCTTT. The encoded protein is CASSLDSYPMNTEAFF.

The rearrangement joins TRBV2 to TRBJ1-2, with a tentative D call TRBD1 (5 bases). The CDR3 is made up of 15 amino acids. The germline gives CDR1 SNHLY, CDR2 FYNNEI. V shed 1 base and J shed 4 bases, with 13 bases lying between them. The CDR3 here is CASSEGGGRPYGYTF. Here the CDR3 DNA reads TGTGCCAGCAGTGAAGGGGGGGGTAGACCCTATGGCTACACCTTC.

As to this clone: Other nucleotide sequences from this sample produce the same CDR3. V and J are TRBV4-1 and TRBJ2-7, with D unclear. Germline values: CDR1 MGHRA, CDR2 YSYEKL. The CDR3 totals 13 residues. V was shortened by 1 base and J by 4 bases, with 8 bases between the two germline ends. The CDR3 loop is CASSQGGTYEQYF. The CDR3 region has the DNA TGCGCCAGCAGCCAAGGCGGTACGTACGAGCAGTACTTC.

This chain links TRBV7-9 with TRBJ1-2; D gene ambiguous. The length of the CDR3 is 13 residues. CDR1 is SEHNR and CDR2 is FQNEAQ in the germline V gene (reference sequence). V shed 8 bases and J shed 5 bases, with 15 bases lying between them. In DNA form, the CDR3 reads TGTGCCAGCCTCGGTCCAGGACTATATGGCTACACCTTC. It codes for CASLGPGLYGYTF.

This chain uses TRBV5-1 with TRBJ1-2, with TRBD1 identical over 7 bases. The CDR3 is made up of 13 amino acids. Germline lookup yields CDR1 SGHRS and CDR2 YFSETQ. V lost 3 bases, J lost 2 bases, and 1 base stayed unmatched. Here the CDR3 DNA reads TGCGCCAGCAGCTGGGGACAGAACTATGGCTACACCTTC. Translation gives CASSWGQNYGYTF.

DNA for the CDR3: TGTGCCAGCAGTTTTGGCGGCTCTGGAAACACCATATATTTT. This sequence encodes CASSFGGSGNTIYF. J is TRBJ1-3 and V is TRBV6-6; D gene ambiguous. There are 14 residues in the CDR3. The germline V gene encodes CDR1 MNHNY and CDR2 SVGAGI (reference sequence). V lost 4 bases and J lost 0, with 7 bases in between.

The chain couples TRBV30 to TRBJ1-6, with 8 bases fitting TRBD1. Germline trimming cut 5 bases from V and 9 bases from J; bases unmatched to any gene: 12. Germline CDR1 and CDR2: GTSNPN and SVGIG (reference sequence). CDR3 size: 15 residues. This CDR3 is CAWHRTGKEGSPLHF. As DNA, the CDR3 is TGTGCCTGGCATCGGACAGGGAAGGAGGGTTCACCCCTCCACTTT.

The chain joins TRBV30 to TRBJ1-5; 8 positions agree with TRBD1. The CDR3 spans 16 residues. Trimming at V came to 1 base and at J to 1 base, leaving 6 bases not matched to a gene. Per germline, CDR1 GTSNPN and CDR2 SVGIG (reference sequence). CDR3 residues: CAWSEFDRGSNQPQHF. CDR3 in DNA: TGTGCCTGGAGTGAGTTTGACAGGGGAAGCAATCAGCCCCAGCATTTT.

V and J are TRBV7-9 and TRBJ2-7; D is unclear. The germline V gene encodes CDR1 SEHNR and CDR2 FQNEAQ (reference sequence). The CDR3 has 14 amino acids. Deletions cut 5 bases from V and 0 bases from J, with 11 bases between. The CDR3 region is CASSPPISSYEQYF. In nucleotides, the CDR3 is TGTGCCAGCAGCCCCCCGATTAGCTCCTACGAGCAGTACTTC.

V and J are TRBV5-1 and TRBJ2-5; 10 positions match TRBD1. Per germline, CDR1 SGHRS and CDR2 YFSETQ. The CDR3 contains 15 residues. V shed 3 bases and J 2 bases; nucleotides not matched to a gene: 4. CDR3 nucleotides: TGCGCCAGCAGCTGGGGGACAGGGGCGCAAGAGACCCAGTACTTC. It codes for CASSWGTGAQETQYF.

This chain links TRBV6-4 with TRBJ2-1, with 12 bases that match TRBD2. With 0 bases clipped from V and 9 bases from J, the junction kept 3 bases outside the gene matches. The CDR3 is made up of 15 amino acids. CDR1 is MRHNA, CDR2 SNTAGT, per germline. The chain's CDR3 is CASSDSLAGGGEQFF. The CDR3 bases are TGTGCCAGCAGTGACTCGCTAGCGGGAGGGGGTGAGCAGTTCTTC.

The rearrangement joins TRBV2 to TRBJ2-4, with TRBD2 as a possible D gene (6 bases). Per germline, CDR1 SNHLY and CDR2 FYNNEI. CDR3 length: 17 amino acids. The V end was cut by 4 bases, the J end by 4 bases, with 20 bases between. In DNA, the CDR3 is TGTGCCAGCAGTGTCCCCCAGGCGGGGAGGCAAAAAAACATTCAGTACTTC. Protein: CASSVPQAGRQKNIQYF.

V and J are TRBV7-2 and TRBJ2-3, with 7 bases that match TRBD2. The trim removed 0 bases at V and 6 bases at J, leaving 0 bases unmatched. Germline CDR1 and CDR2: SGHTA and FQGNSA. The CDR3 is 13 amino acids. The DNA of the CDR3 is TGTGCCAGCAGCTTAGCGGGGGGGGATACGCAGTATTTT. Amino acid sequence: CASSLAGGDTQYF.

The J gene is TRBJ1-1, the V gene TRBV9; 8 positions match TRBD1. Germline lookup yields CDR1 SGDLS and CDR2 YYNGEE. With 3 bases clipped from V and 1 base from J, the junction kept 8 bases outside the gene matches. This CDR3 has 16 residues. The CDR3 here is CASSAGMGQENTEAFF. The DNA of the CDR3 is TGTGCCAGCAGCGCCGGAATGGGACAGGAGAACACTGAAGCTTTCTTT.

V usage is TRBV11-1 and J usage is TRBJ2-3, with 10 bases aligning to TRBD1. Germline V lookup: CDR1 SGHAT, CDR2 FQDESV (reference sequence). This CDR3 is 14 amino acids long. V dropped 4 bases and J dropped 6; count of bases not matched to a gene: 4. The CDR3 nucleotides read TGTGCCAGCAGCTCGGGACAGGGGAGGGATACGCAGTATTTT. As protein: CASSSGQGRDTQYF.

The chain uses TRBV2 and TRBJ1-1, with TRBD1 matching 9 bases. The J segment lost 4 bases and the V segment lost 11 bases, leaving 14 bases of the junction unmatched. Germline CDR1 and CDR2: SNHLY and FYNNEI. This CDR3 has 15 residues. CDR3 bases: TGTGCCGTCCTCCCCGGGACAGGGAGAAGCACTGAAGCTTTCTTT. Its protein is CAVLPGTGRSTEAFF. Supplemented by reference TRBV2 and TRBJ1-1, the full variable domain reads EPEVTQTPSHQVTQMGQEVILRCVPISNHLYFYWYRQILGQKVEFLVSFYNNEISEKSEIFDDQFSVERPDGSNFTLKIRSTKLEDSAMYFCAVLPGTGRSTEAFFGQGTRLTVV.

The chain uses TRBV27 and TRBJ2-2, with D possibly TRBD1 on 5 matching bases. Trimming pared 5 bases from V and 2 bases from J, leaving 12 bases between. Germline CDR1 MNHEY, CDR2 SMNVEV (reference sequence). The CDR3 length is 15 residues. As DNA, the CDR3 is TGTGCCAGCAGTCAAGGGGCGAGCAACACCGGGGAGCTGTTTTTT. Translation gives CASSQGASNTGELFF.

The sample holds one count of this clone. The CDR3 DNA reads TGTGCCAGCAGTGAATTTGCGAGGTGGAGACAGGGGAACTATGGCTACACCTTC. Its translation is CASSEFARWRQGNYGYTF. The rearrangement joins TRBV6-1 to TRBJ1-2; 8 bases line up with TRBD1. The CDR3 totals 18 residues. The V gene's germline CDR1 is MNHNS and CDR2 SASEGT. V gave up 2 bases and J gave up 2 bases; unmatched junction bases: 13.

CDR3 sequence: CASSLFSGQGADNEQFF. The CDR3 bases are TGTGCCAGCAGCTTATTCTCAGGACAGGGGGCGGATAATGAGCAGTTCTTC. The rearrangement uses TRBV13 and TRBJ2-1; 11 nucleotides align to TRBD1. V lost 2 bases, J lost 7 bases, and 10 bases stayed unmatched. CDR3 size: 17 residues. From germline, CDR1 is PRHDT and CDR2 FYEKMQ (reference sequence).